This TCR beta chain derives from a study of T cell responses to AZD1222 COVID-19 vaccine. Study-wide points: Spike-wide coverage was observed for vaccine-associated CD4 TCRs, with dominant responses at 160-218 and 743-854. White British donors predominated, females outnumbered males, and clonal diversity was possibly underestimated.

The method was immunoSEQ multiplex PCR; TCRdb's version includes in-frame clones alone and lacks a portion of them. The table lists 150,000 to 250,000 clones, approximately 91% of them singletons. Trimming cost V 3 bases and J 9 bases; bases outside gene matches: 4. The CDR3 is 14 amino acids. Germline lookup yields CDR1 SGHAT and CDR2 FQNNGV. In the case of this clone: Its antigen is currently unknown.

The TCR sequence derives from an adult who received the AZD1222 COVID-19 vaccine. Sequenced material: peripheral blood, taken 28 days after the second AZD1222 dose. The J gene is TRBJ1-6, the V gene TRBV11-2, with 8 bases identical to TRBD1. The CDR3 loop reads CASSLTGAGSPLHF. CDR3 DNA sequence: TGTGCCAGCAGCTTGACAGGGGCGGGTTCACCCCTCCACTTT.